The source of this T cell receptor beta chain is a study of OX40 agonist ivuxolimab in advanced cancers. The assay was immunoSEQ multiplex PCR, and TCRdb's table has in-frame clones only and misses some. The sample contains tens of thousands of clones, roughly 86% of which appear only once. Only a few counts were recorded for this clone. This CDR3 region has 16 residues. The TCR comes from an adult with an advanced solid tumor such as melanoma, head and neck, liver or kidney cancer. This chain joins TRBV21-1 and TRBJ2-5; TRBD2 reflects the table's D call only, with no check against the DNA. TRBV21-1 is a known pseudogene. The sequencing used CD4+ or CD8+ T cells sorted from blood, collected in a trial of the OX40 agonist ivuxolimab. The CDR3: CASSFLWTSGRETQYF. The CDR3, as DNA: TGTGCCAGCAGCTTTCTGTGGACTAGCGGGAGAGAGACCCAGTACTTC.